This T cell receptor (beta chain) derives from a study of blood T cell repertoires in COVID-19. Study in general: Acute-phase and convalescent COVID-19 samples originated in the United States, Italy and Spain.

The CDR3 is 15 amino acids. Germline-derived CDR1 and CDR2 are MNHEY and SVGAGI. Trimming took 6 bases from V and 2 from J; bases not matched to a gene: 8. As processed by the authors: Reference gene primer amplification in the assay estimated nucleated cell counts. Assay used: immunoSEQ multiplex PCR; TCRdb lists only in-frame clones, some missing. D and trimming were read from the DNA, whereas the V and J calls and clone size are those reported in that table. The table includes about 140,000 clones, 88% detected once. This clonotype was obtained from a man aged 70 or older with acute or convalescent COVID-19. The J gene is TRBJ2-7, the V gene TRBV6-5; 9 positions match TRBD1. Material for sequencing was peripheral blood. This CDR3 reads CASRLGQGKTYEQYF. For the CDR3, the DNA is TGTGCCAGCAGATTAGGACAGGGGAAAACCTACGAGCAGTACTTC.